These 5 T cell receptor beta chains were all obtained from the same sample, sequenced in a study of T cell clonotyping in hematopoietic cell transplantation. Measured with immunoSEQ multiplex PCR; TCRdb has only the in-frame clones, and not every one. The table lists about 36,000 clones, 88% of them singletons. The sequenced sample was peripheral blood mononuclear cells. The receptor set was obtained from a woman in her thirties or forties in good health. Some clones in this sample may be carry-over from other donors' samples.

This chain uses TRBV28 with TRBJ1-1; possible D gene TRBD1, 6 bases. Germline V gives CDR1 MDHEN, CDR2 SYDVKM. CDR3 length: 16 amino acids. With 5 bases removed from V and 3 bases from J, the gap between germline ends came to 19 bases. This CDR3 reads CASSGQDSLLDTEAFF. The CDR3 DNA reads as TGTGCCAGCAGTGGGCAGGACAGCCTACTGGACACTGAAGCTTTCTTT.

The J gene is TRBJ2-2, the V gene TRBV2; D gene uncertain. The germline CDR1 and CDR2 sequences are SNHLY and FYNNEI. Trimming took 6 bases from V and 0 from J, leaving 8 bases between them. The CDR3 has 14 residues. CDR3 DNA: TGTGCCAGCAGAGACCGTTCGAACACCGGGGAGCTGTTTTTT. This translates into CASRDRSNTGELFF.

The chain is built from TRBV14 and TRBJ1-1; no reliable D call. Trimming pared 0 bases from V and 5 bases from J, leaving 4 bases between. The germline CDR1 and CDR2 sequences are SGHDN and FVKESK. There are 12 residues in the CDR3. The CDR3: CASSQDSTEAFF. CDR3 coding DNA: TGTGCCAGCAGCCAAGACAGTACTGAAGCTTTCTTT.

The V gene is TRBV30, the J gene TRBJ1-2; no firm D call. Germline V gene data show CDR1 as GTSNPN and CDR2 as SVGIG (reference sequence). V was shortened by 5 bases and J by 8 bases, with 15 bases between the two germline ends. The CDR3 consists of 12 residues. The CDR3 reads CAWAPGTGGYTF. Here the CDR3 DNA reads TGTGCCTGGGCCCCGGGAACGGGGGGCTACACCTTC.

CDR3 in amino acids: CASRGRTGGNEKLFF. DNA for the CDR3: TGCGCCAGCAGGGGACGGACAGGGGGAAATGAAAAACTGTTTTTT. V gene TRBV5-1 combines with J gene TRBJ1-4, with 10 positions matching TRBD1. In germline, CDR1 is SGHRS, CDR2 YFSETQ. V lost 5 bases and J lost 5; bases outside the gene matches: 6. The length of the CDR3 is 15 residues.